The source of this T cell receptor (beta chain) is a study of OX40 agonist ivuxolimab in advanced cancers. The CDR3 extends over 14 amino acids. Germline V gene lookup returns CDR1 MNHEY and CDR2 SVGAGI. V dropped 6 bases and J dropped 0 bases, with 11 bases sitting between them. Study-wide findings and caveats: The authors also found low normalized T-cell clonal expansion in some nonresponders.

This table comes from immunoSEQ multiplex PCR, and its TCRdb copy is limited to in-frame clones, with some not included. In the table there are about 10,000 clones, roughly nine tenths of which are singletons. With regard to this clone: Its target is not known.

The sequenced sample was CD4+ or CD8+ T cells sorted from blood, obtained in a trial of the OX40 agonist ivuxolimab. The chain carries TRBV6-5 and TRBJ1-1; a weak D match, TRBD1 (6 bases). This TCR derives from an adult with an advanced solid tumor such as melanoma, head and neck, liver or kidney cancer. The CDR3 here is CASRQGQLNTEAFF. CDR3 nucleotides: TGTGCCAGCAGACAGGGACAACTGAACACTGAAGCTTTCTTT.